The 8 T cell receptor beta chains in this list originate from one sample, sequenced in a study of cytomegalovirus exposure and HLA in healthy donors. Amplification used 60 Vbeta primers and 13 Jbeta primers. The assay was immunoSEQ multiplex PCR, and TCRdb's table has in-frame clones only and misses some. The sample consists of tens of thousands of clones, about 89% of them appearing once. Material for sequencing was PBMCs. The receptors come from a man between 25 and 39 years old in good health and CMV-seropositive.

The chain uses TRBV9 and TRBJ2-5; 7 positions match TRBD1. After removal of 3 bases from V and 5 bases from J, the junction contained 10 bases not matched to a gene. The germline CDR1 and CDR2 sequences are SGDLS and YYNGEE. This CDR3 contains 15 residues. The chain's CDR3 is CASSALQGNWETQYF. CDR3 sequence (DNA): TGTGCCAGCAGCGCCTTACAGGGGAATTGGGAGACCCAGTACTTC.

The rearrangement links TRBV28 to TRBJ2-7, with TRBD2 matching 7 bases. V dropped 8 bases and J dropped 3; count of bases not matched to a gene: 7. The CDR3 spans 13 residues. The germline V gene encodes CDR1 MDHEN and CDR2 SYDVKM. The CDR3 DNA sequence: TGTGCCAGCCGCGGGCCTAGCGGCTACGAGCAGTACTTC. It translates to CASRGPSGYEQYF.

The chain joins TRBV23-1 to TRBJ2-7; TRBD2 matches 10 bases. TRBV23-1 is an ORF, and what it does is uncertain. The CDR3 covers 18 residues. Germline trimming cut 1 base from V and 0 bases from J; bases unmatched to any gene: 9. The CDR3 loop reads CASSQYSPTSGNSYEQYF. Here the CDR3 DNA reads TGCGCCAGCAGTCAATATTCTCCTACTAGCGGGAACTCCTACGAGCAGTACTTC.

The chain recombines TRBV10-2 with TRBJ2-1; TRBD2 aligns across 11 bases. This CDR3 is built from 19 residues. CDR1 and CDR2 (germline): WSHSY, SAAADI. The junction had 13 bases not matched to a gene; V was cut back by 6 bases and J by 0 bases. The CDR3 nucleotides are TGCGCCAGCAGAGATAGCGGGAGGGCCGATATGAGCTCCTACAATGAGCAGTTCTTC. This translates into CASRDSGRADMSSYNEQFF.

The chain has TRBV7-9 and TRBJ2-1; D is undetermined. Trimming took 11 bases from V and 13 from J, leaving 21 bases between them. The V gene's germline CDR1 is SEHNR and CDR2 FQNEAQ (reference sequence). The CDR3 is 12 residues long. In nucleotides, the CDR3 is TGTGCCTCCAACGCGCAATACTCCTCTCAGTTCTTC. Amino acid sequence: CASNAQYSSQFF.

This chain links TRBV27 with TRBJ2-1, with 16 bases identical to TRBD2. The length of the CDR3 is 19 residues. With V trimmed by 5 bases and J by 2 bases, 9 bases remained unmatched. Germline V lookup: CDR1 MNHEY, CDR2 SMNVEV (reference sequence). The DNA for the CDR3 is TGTGCCAGCAGTCCAACGGGACTAGCGGGAGGGAGGCCCTACAATGAGCAGTTCTTC. Amino acid sequence: CASSPTGLAGGRPYNEQFF.

The chain joins TRBV6-1 to TRBJ2-1; unclear D gene. The CDR3 sequence is 14 residues long. Germline V gene data show CDR1 as MNHNS and CDR2 as SASEGT. The V end lost 6 bases, the J end lost 3 bases, and 12 bases lay between the germline ends. The CDR3 nucleotides read TGTGCCAGCAGATACCCCCAGGTCTACAATGAGCAGTTCTTC. It specifies CASRYPQVYNEQFF.

V is TRBV28 and J is TRBJ2-7; weak D call: TRBD1 (6 bases). The CDR3 is 12 amino acids. Germline CDR1 and CDR2: MDHEN and SYDVKM. Trimming left V 5 bases short and J 3 bases short, with 8 bases between. In nucleotides, the CDR3 is TGTGCCAGCAGTATACAGGGCTACGAGCAGTACTTC. Translated, it gives CASSIQGYEQYF.